This T cell receptor (beta chain) was recovered during a study of shared clonotypes between healthy human individuals. V was shortened by 3 bases and J by 4 bases, with 11 bases between the two germline ends. CDR3 length equals 14 residues. Germline V gene sequence: CDR1 SGDLS, CDR2 YYNGEE. Study donors comprised healthy, HIV-negative adults devoid of recent acute infection or vaccination. Deep level was the assay's run setting. Replicate PCRs were loaded with approximately 300 ng DNA from unsorted PBMC, about 30,000 T cell genomes. The repertoire was sequenced with immunoSEQ multiplex PCR; TCRdb's copy has only in-frame clones and lacks some. The repertoire includes about 450,000 clones, roughly 78% of them detected once, and roughly 12% sits in the top ten.

Material: PBMCs. V gene TRBV9 combines with J gene TRBJ2-1; D may be TRBD1 (6 bases). The sequence came from a woman aged 35 to 49 in good health. Some clones in this sample may be carry-over from other donors' samples. The DNA for the CDR3 is TGTGCCAGCAGCGCCCAGGGGCCGTACAATGAGCAGTTCTTC. Protein sequence: CASSAQGPYNEQFF.